This TCR beta chain is drawn from a study of cytotoxic CD8 clonotypes in ibrutinib-treated CLL. Study-level information: The patients comprised 10 to 12 relapsed/refractory and about 14 treatment-naive cases, approximately 18 IGHV unmutated.

Generated by immunoSEQ multiplex PCR, the TCRdb table keeps only in-frame clones and is missing some. The repertoire holds about 270,000 clones, with approximately 79% as singletons. There are 16 residues in the CDR3. J lost 3 bases, V lost 2 bases, and 8 bases had no gene match. Germline lookup yields CDR1 SGDLS and CDR2 YYNGEE. Notes on the study in general: Baseline levels were approached again at progression, after clonality had risen at ibrutinib response. Under treatment, the uncommon public clonotypes either contracted or remained stable.

Remarks on this clone: Antigen unknown.

This specimen was PBMCs, taken at disease progression, from a patient treated with ibrutinib. V and J are TRBV9 and TRBJ2-3; 8 nucleotides agree with TRBD1. This TCR was sampled from a human donor with chronic lymphocytic leukemia. CDR3 nucleotides: TGTGCCAGCAGCGTCGGACAGGGAGTCTTGACAGATACGCAGTATTTT. Amino acid sequence: CASSVGQGVLTDTQYF.